The T cell receptor (beta chain) under discussion was sequenced for a study of OX40 agonist ivuxolimab in advanced cancers. Study overall: Two patients with cutaneous melanoma and one with hepatocellular carcinoma, three in total, showed partial responses.

The CDR3 is 15 residues long. V lost 8 bases and J 4 bases, leaving 20 bases between the germline ends. Germline V lookup: CDR1 MNHEY, CDR2 SVGAGI. Clones were sequenced by immunoSEQ multiplex PCR, and TCRdb holds only the in-frame ones, with some missing. The sample includes about 46,000 clones, approximately 83% of them seen just once. The receptor was derived from an adult with an advanced solid tumor such as melanoma, head and neck, liver or kidney cancer. V and J are TRBV6-5 and TRBJ1-1; tentatively, D is TRBD1 (5 bases). Here the sequenced sample was CD4+ or CD8+ T cells sorted from blood, taken in a trial of the OX40 agonist ivuxolimab. The CDR3 loop reads CASGQLGLSGTEAFF. The DNA of the CDR3 is TGTGCCAGCGGGCAACTGGGACTTTCGGGCACTGAAGCTTTCTTT.